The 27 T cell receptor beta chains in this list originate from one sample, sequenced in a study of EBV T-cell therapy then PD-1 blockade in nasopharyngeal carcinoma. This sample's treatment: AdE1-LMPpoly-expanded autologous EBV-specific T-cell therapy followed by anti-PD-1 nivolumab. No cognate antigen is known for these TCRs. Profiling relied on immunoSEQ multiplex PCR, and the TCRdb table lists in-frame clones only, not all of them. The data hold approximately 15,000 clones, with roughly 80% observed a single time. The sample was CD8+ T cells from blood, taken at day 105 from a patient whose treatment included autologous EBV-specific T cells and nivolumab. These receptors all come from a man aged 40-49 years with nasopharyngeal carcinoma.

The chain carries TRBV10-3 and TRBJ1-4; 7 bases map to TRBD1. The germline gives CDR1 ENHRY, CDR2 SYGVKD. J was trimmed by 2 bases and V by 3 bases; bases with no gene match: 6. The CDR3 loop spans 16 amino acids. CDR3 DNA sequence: TGTGCCATCAGTGACCAAGGGGGCGCGACTAATGAAAAACTGTTTTTT. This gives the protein CAISDQGGATNEKLFF.

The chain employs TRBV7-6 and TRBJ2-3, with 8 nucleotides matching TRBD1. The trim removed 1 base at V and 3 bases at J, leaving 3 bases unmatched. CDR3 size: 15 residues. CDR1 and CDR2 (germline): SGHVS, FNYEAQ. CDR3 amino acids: CASSLERDRTDTQYF. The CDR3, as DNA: TGTGCCAGCAGCTTAGAACGGGACAGGACAGATACGCAGTATTTT. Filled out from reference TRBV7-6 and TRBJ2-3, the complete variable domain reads GAGVSQSPRYKVTKRGQDVALRCDPISGHVSLYWYRQALGQGPEFLTYFNYEAQQDKSGLPNDRFSAERPEGSISTLTIQRTEQRDSAMYRCASSLERDRTDTQYFGPGTRLTVL.

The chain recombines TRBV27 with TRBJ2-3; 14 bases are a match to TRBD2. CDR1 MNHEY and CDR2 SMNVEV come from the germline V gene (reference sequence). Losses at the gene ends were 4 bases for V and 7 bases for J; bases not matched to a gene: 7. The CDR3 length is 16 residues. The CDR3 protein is CASSYRLAGGVYTQYF. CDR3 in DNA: TGTGCCAGCAGTTATCGACTAGCGGGGGGGGTGTATACGCAGTATTTT.

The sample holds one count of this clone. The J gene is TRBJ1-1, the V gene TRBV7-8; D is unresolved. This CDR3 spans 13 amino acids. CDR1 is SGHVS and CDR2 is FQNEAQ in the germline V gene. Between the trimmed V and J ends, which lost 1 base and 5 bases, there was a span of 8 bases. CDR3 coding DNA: TGTGCCAGCAGCTTAGGTGGGGTAACTGAAGCTTTCTTT. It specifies CASSLGGVTEAFF.

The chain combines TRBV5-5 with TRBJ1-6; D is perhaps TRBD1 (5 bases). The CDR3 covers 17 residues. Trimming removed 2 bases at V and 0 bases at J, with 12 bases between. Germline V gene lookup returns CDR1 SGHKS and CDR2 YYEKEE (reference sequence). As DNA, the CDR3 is TGTGCCAGCAGCTTTTCACAGGACCTCTCCTATAATTCACCCCTCCACTTT. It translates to CASSFSQDLSYNSPLHF.

In DNA, the CDR3 is TGTGCCAGCAGCTTCCCGACTAGCGGGGGGGCACCAGGAGGGGAGCTGTTTTTT. This translates into CASSFPTSGGAPGGELFF. The chain couples TRBV7-9 to TRBJ2-2, with 14 bases aligning to TRBD2. V was pared by 3 bases and J by 8 bases, with 11 bases of the junction left unmatched. CDR1 is SEHNR, CDR2 FQNEAQ, per germline (reference sequence). The CDR3 length is 18 residues.

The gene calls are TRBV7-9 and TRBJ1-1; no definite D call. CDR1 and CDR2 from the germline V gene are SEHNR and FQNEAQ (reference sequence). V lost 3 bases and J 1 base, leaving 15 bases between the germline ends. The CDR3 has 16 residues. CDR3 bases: TGTGCCAGCAGCTTCCCAACTTCGACGGGGAACACTGAAGCTTTCTTT. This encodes CASSFPTSTGNTEAFF.

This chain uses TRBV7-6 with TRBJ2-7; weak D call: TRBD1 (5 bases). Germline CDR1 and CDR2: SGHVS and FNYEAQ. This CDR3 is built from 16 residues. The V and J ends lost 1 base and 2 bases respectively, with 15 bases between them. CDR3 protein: CASSLGLGRAAYEQYF. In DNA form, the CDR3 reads TGTGCCAGCAGCTTAGGCTTGGGCAGGGCGGCCTACGAGCAGTACTTC.

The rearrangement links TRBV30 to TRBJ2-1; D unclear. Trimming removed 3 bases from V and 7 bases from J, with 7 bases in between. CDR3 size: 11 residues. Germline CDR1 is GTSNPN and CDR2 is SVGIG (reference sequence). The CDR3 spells CAWRELNEQFF. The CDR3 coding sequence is TGTGCCTGGAGGGAACTGAATGAGCAGTTCTTC.

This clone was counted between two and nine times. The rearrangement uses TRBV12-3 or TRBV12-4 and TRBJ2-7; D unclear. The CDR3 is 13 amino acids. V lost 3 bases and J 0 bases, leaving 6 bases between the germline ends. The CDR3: CASSLGLSYEQYF. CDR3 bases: TGTGCCAGCAGTTTGGGCCTCTCCTACGAGCAGTACTTC.

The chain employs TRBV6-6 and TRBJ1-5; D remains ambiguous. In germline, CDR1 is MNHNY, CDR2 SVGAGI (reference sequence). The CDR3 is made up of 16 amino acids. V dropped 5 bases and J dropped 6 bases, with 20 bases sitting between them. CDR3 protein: CASSRDGKRAGQPQHF. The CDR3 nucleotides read TGTGCCAGCAGTCGAGATGGGAAGAGGGCCGGTCAGCCCCAGCATTTT.

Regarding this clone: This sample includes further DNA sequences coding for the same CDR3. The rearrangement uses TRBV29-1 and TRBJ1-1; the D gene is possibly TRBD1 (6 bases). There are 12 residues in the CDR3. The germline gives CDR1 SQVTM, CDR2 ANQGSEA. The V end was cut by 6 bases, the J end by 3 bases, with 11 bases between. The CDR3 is CSVDTGYTEAFF. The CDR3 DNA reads TGCAGCGTAGATACAGGGTACACTGAAGCTTTCTTT.

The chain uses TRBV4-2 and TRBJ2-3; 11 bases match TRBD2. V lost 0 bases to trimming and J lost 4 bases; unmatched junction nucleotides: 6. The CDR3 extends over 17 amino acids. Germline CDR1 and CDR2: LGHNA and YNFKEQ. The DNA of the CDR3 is TGTGCCAGCAGCCAAGATGAGTCTAGCGGGGGGTCAGATACGCAGTATTTT. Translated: CASSQDESSGGSDTQYF.

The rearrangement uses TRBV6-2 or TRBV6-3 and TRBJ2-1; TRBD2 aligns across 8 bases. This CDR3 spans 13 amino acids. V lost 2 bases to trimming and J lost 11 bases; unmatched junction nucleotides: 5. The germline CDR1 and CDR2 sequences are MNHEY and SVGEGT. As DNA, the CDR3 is TGTGCCAGCAGTTACGGGACTAGAGATCAGCAGTTCTTC. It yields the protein CASSYGTRDQQFF.

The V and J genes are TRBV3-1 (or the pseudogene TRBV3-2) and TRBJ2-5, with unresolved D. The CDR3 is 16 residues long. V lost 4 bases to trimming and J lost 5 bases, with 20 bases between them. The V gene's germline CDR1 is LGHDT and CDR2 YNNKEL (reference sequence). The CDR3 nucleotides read TGTGCCAGCAGCCTTTCCGGGCTCCAGCAGGTTGAGACCCAGTACTTC. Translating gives CASSLSGLQQVETQYF.

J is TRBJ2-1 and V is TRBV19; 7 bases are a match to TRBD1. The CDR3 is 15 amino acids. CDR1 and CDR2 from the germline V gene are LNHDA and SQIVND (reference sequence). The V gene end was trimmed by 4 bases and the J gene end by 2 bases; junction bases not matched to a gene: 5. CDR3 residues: CASSTGTAPYNEQFF. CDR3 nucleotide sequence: TGTGCCAGTAGTACCGGGACAGCGCCCTACAATGAGCAGTTCTTC.

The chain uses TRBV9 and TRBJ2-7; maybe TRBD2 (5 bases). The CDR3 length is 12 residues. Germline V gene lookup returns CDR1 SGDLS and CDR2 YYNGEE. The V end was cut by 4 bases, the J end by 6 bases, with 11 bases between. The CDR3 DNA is TGTGCCAGCAGCTCCCTGGGGAGCGAGCAGTACTTC. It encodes CASSSLGSEQYF.

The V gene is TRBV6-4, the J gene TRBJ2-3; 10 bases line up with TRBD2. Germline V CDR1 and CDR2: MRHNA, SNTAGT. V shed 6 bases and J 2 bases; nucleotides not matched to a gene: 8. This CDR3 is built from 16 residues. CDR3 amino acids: CASSRLTSGDTDTQYF. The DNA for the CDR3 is TGTGCCAGCAGCCGCCTCACTAGCGGGGACACAGATACGCAGTATTTT.

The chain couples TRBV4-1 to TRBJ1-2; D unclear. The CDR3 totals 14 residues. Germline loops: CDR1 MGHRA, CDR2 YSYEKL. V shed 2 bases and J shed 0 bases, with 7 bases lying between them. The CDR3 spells CASSQPISNYGYTF. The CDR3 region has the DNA TGCGCCAGCAGCCAACCGATTTCTAACTATGGCTACACCTTC.

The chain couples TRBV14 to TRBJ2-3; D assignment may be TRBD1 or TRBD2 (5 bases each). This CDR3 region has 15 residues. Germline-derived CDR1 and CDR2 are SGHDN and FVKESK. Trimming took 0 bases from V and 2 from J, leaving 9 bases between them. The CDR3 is CASSQDAGTTDTQYF. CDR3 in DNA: TGTGCCAGCAGCCAAGACGCAGGGACCACAGATACGCAGTATTTT.

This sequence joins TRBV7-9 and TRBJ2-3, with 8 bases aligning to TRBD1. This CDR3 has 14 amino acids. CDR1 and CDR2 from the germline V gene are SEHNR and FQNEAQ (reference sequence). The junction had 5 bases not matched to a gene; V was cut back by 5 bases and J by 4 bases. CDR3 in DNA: TGTGCCAGCAGCCTGGACAGGGTGCCAGATACGCAGTATTTT. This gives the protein CASSLDRVPDTQYF.

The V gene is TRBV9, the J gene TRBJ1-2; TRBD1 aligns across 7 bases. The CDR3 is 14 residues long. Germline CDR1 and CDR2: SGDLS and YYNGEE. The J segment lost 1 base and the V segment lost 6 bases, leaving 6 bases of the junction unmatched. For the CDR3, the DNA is TGTGCCAGCACCGAGACAGGGCTTAACTATGGCTACACCTTC. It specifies CASTETGLNYGYTF.

CDR3 region: CASSRSSGGNADTQYF. DNA for the CDR3: TGCGCCAGCAGCCGGTCTAGCGGGGGGAACGCAGATACGCAGTATTTT. The chain recombines TRBV4-1 with TRBJ2-3; the match to TRBD2 covers 11 bases. Trimming at V came to 4 bases and at J to 4 bases, leaving 7 bases not matched to a gene. The CDR3 contains 16 residues. Germline V gives CDR1 MGHRA, CDR2 YSYEKL.

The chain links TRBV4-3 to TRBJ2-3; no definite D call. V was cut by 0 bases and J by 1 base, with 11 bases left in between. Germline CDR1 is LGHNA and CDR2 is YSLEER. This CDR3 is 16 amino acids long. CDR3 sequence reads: CASSQDQIGRTDTQYF. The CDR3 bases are TGCGCCAGCAGCCAAGATCAAATAGGGCGCACAGATACGCAGTATTTT.

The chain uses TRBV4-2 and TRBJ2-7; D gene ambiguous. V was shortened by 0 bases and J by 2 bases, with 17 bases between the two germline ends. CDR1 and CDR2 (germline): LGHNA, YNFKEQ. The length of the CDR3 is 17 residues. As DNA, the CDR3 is TGTGCCAGCAGCCAAGAAGGCCAGGCGGCAGGAACCTACGAGCAGTACTTC. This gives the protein CASSQEGQAAGTYEQYF.

Written as DNA, the CDR3 is TGTGCCACCAGTGATAACCTAAACCAAGAGACCCAGTACTTC. Translated: CATSDNLNQETQYF. The chain recombines TRBV24-1 with TRBJ2-5, with unresolved D. Germline lookup yields CDR1 KGHDR and CDR2 SFDVKD. V was cut by 3 bases and J by 0 bases, with 7 bases left in between. The CDR3 totals 14 residues.

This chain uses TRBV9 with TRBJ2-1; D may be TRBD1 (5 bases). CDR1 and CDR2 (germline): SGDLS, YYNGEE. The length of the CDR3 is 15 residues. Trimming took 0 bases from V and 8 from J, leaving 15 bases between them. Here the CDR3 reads CASSVARAGLDEQFF. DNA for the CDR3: TGTGCCAGCAGCGTAGCTAGGGCAGGGTTAGATGAGCAGTTCTTC.